This T cell receptor (beta chain) comes out of a study of metastatic and nonmetastatic thyroid tumors. V shed 6 bases, J shed 6 bases, and the junction held 10 bases outside the gene matches. Looked up from germline, CDR1 is MNHNS and CDR2 is SASEGT. The CDR3 is 16 amino acids. Patients had received no treatment of any kind before thyroid surgery. This clone showed up just a few times. TCRdb re-clonotyped the PCR reads via MiXCR. In the table there are 13,000 or so clones, around a quarter of which are singletons. Material for sequencing was blood. This receptor was obtained from a male donor with papillary thyroid cancer or a benign thyroid nodule (not recorded which). Some clones in this sample may be carry-over from other donors' samples. The rearrangement uses TRBV6-1 and TRBJ2-2; 10 bases are a match to TRBD1. In nucleotides, the CDR3 is TGTGCCAGCAGCCCGGGACAGGGGTCACCCGCCGGGGAGCTGTTTTTT. Translation: CASSPGQGSPAGELFF.